This T cell receptor beta chain was found in a study of identifying expanded T cells in peripheral blood. No infections or other immune events were documented during collection. This clone was seen only once. Assay used: immunoSEQ multiplex PCR; TCRdb lists only in-frame clones, some missing. The repertoire holds around 100,000 clones, with around nine tenths as singletons. Trimming removed 4 bases at V and 7 bases at J, with 8 bases between. The CDR3 contains 12 residues. Germline values: CDR1 SEHNR, CDR2 FQNEAQ (reference sequence). The sequence derives from a person aged 18 to 69 in good health. The sequenced material came from blood. This chain joins TRBV7-9 and TRBJ2-1, with a weak D call TRBD2 (6 bases). CDR3: CASSWGVNEQFF. The DNA of the CDR3 is TGTGCCAGCAGCTGGGGGGTTAATGAGCAGTTCTTC. Based on the CDR3 plus reference TRBV7-9 and TRBJ2-1, the full variable domain is DTGVSQNPRHKITKRGQNVTFRCDPISEHNRLYWYRQTLGQGPEFLTYFQNEAQLEKSRLLSDRFSAERPKGSFSTLEIQRTEQGDSAMYLCASSWGVNEQFFGPGTRLTVL.